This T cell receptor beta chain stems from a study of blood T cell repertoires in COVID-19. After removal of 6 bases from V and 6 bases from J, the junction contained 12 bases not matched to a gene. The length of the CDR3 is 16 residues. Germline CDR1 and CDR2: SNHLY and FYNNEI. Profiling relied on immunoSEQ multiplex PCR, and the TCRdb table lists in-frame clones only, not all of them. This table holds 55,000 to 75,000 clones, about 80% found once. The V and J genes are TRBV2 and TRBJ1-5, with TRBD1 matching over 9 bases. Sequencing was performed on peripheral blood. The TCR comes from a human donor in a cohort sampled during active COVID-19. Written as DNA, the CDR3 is TGTGCCAGCAGGGGAAGGGCGGGACAGGGTACTCAGCCCCAGCATTTT. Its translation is CASRGRAGQGTQPQHF.